This T cell receptor beta chain was found in a study of cytomegalovirus exposure and HLA in healthy donors. Study-level points and caveats: In a later analysis, across HLA loci, associated TCR counts were highest for DRB1, lowest for HLA-C. Several V segments, TRBV6-2 and TRBV6-3 among them, could not be told apart and were dropped. Most TCR sequences were uncommon, yet certain public TCRs appeared in many donors.

Germline V lookup: CDR1 SGHKS, CDR2 YYEKEE (reference sequence). V was clipped by 0 bases and J by 4 bases; unmatched bases: 15. The CDR3 length is 18 residues. A multiplex PCR was run with 60 Vbeta primers and 13 Jbeta primers. As processed by the authors: Approximately 10 million shared chains were among 80 million or so unique TCR beta chains counted in a later analysis. Repertoires were generated with immunoSEQ multiplex PCR, while TCRdb's copy carries only in-frame clones and drops some. That table furnishes V, J and clone size, whereas the DNA furnished D and trimming. The sample includes a few hundred thousand clones, about 82% of them seen just once. Regarding this clone: Antigen specificity is unknown.

The sequence was collected from a man aged 25-40 years in good health and CMV-seronegative. The sequencing sample was made of PBMCs. The rearrangement links TRBV5-5 to TRBJ2-5; 7 positions agree with TRBD2. In DNA, the CDR3 is TGTGCCAGCAGCTTGGGGGGCCGGGGAGCGGGGAGAGGAGAGACCCAGTACTTC. Its translation: CASSLGGRGAGRGETQYF. Together with reference TRBV5-5 and TRBJ2-5, the CDR3 gives the full variable domain: DAGVTQSPTHLIKTRGQQVTLRCSPISGHKSVSWYQQVLGQGPQFIFQYYEKEERGRGNFPDRFSARQFPNYSSELNVNALLLGDSALYLCASSLGGRGAGRGETQYFGPGTRLLVL.